Below are 20 T cell receptor beta chains sequenced from a single sample in a study of shared clonotypes between healthy human individuals. Assay: immunoSEQ multiplex PCR; the TCRdb copy retains only in-frame clones and omits some. The sample gives about 480,000 clones, nearly 80% of which show up once; about an eighth is in the top ten. Material for sequencing was PBMCs. The origin of the receptors is a woman aged 40 to 49 in good health. Some clones in this sample may be carry-over from other donors' samples.

The V call is TRBV5-5, the J call TRBJ1-2; tentative D call: TRBD1 (5 bases). The germline V and J ends were trimmed by 4 bases and 4 bases, with 17 bases remaining between them. The CDR3 loop spans 15 amino acids. The germline V gene encodes CDR1 SGHKS and CDR2 YYEKEE (reference sequence). For the CDR3, the DNA is TGTGCCAGCAGCCCGGGGGATGGAAACCGCTATGGCTACACCTTC. Residues: CASSPGDGNRYGYTF. The entire variable domain, with the rest obtained from reference TRBV5-5 and TRBJ1-2, is as follows: DAGVTQSPTHLIKTRGQQVTLRCSPISGHKSVSWYQQVLGQGPQFIFQYYEKEERGRGNFPDRFSARQFPNYSSELNVNALLLGDSALYLCASSPGDGNRYGYTFGSGTRLTVV.

The chain recombines TRBV6-5 with TRBJ2-7; the D is unclear. V was clipped by 5 bases and J by 7 bases, with 9 bases between them. The CDR3 spans 11 residues. Germline CDR1 MNHEY, CDR2 SVGAGI. The CDR3 spells CASSDRQEQYF. The CDR3 bases are TGTGCCAGCAGTGATCGGCAAGAGCAGTACTTC.

The V and J genes are TRBV4-1 and TRBJ1-1; maybe TRBD1 (6 bases). The CDR3 is 13 residues long. Trimming pared 6 bases from V and 1 base from J, leaving 9 bases between. Germline lookup yields CDR1 MGHRA and CDR2 YSYEKL. CDR3 nucleotides: TGCGCCAGCAGTCGGACAGCGAACACTGAAGCTTTCTTT. It codes for CASSRTANTEAFF.

This clone was observed a single time. The rearrangement links TRBV19 to TRBJ2-5; 10 bases fit TRBD2. The CDR3 is made up of 16 amino acids. Germline CDR1 LNHDA, CDR2 SQIVND (reference sequence). The trim removed 4 bases at V and 4 bases at J, leaving 9 bases unmatched. The CDR3 sequence: CASSTSLAGGPETQYF. As DNA, the CDR3 is TGTGCCAGTAGTACCTCATTAGCGGGAGGCCCAGAGACCCAGTACTTC.

The rearrangement joins TRBV11-2 to TRBJ2-7; 10 nucleotides line up with TRBD2. This CDR3 spans 15 amino acids. After removal of 3 bases from V and 4 bases from J, the junction contained 6 bases not matched to a gene. Germline CDR1 reads SGHAT; CDR2 reads FQNNGV. The CDR3 region has the DNA TGTGCCAGCAGCTTCGGGAGCGGGAGGGTTTACGAGCAGTACTTC. As protein: CASSFGSGRVYEQYF.

This chain joins TRBV7-9 and TRBJ2-1; a possible D gene is TRBD1 (6 bases). This CDR3 comprises 15 residues. Trimming removed 10 bases at V and 4 bases at J, with 20 bases between. Germline values: CDR1 SEHNR, CDR2 FQNEAQ (reference sequence). For the CDR3, the DNA is TGTGCCACTCCTCGGGCAACAGGGAAATACAATGAGCAGTTCTTC. This sequence encodes CATPRATGKYNEQFF.

The rearrangement joins TRBV28 to TRBJ2-4; possible D gene TRBD1, 6 bases. This CDR3 is 15 amino acids long. The germline V gene encodes CDR1 MDHEN and CDR2 SYDVKM. V dropped 5 bases and J dropped 6 bases, with 17 bases sitting between them. The CDR3 DNA follows: TGTGCCAGCAGTCGAGCTGAAACAGGGATAAACATTCAGTACTTC. As protein: CASSRAETGINIQYF.

The rearrangement uses TRBV7-6 and TRBJ2-3; D is uncertain. Per the germline V gene, CDR1 is SGHVS and CDR2 is FNYEAQ. The CDR3 contains 13 residues. The V and J ends lost 5 bases and 3 bases respectively, with 9 bases between them. Here the CDR3 reads CASSPYATDTQYF. CDR3 nucleotides: TGTGCCAGCAGCCCCTATGCGACAGATACGCAGTATTTT.

This clone was seen a few times. This chain connects TRBV28 to TRBJ2-3, with TRBD2 matching 12 bases. The CDR3 is 18 residues long. Losses at the gene ends were 2 bases for V and 2 bases for J; bases not matched to a gene: 8. In germline, CDR1 is MDHEN, CDR2 SYDVKM. This CDR3 is CASSLLGTSGSNTDTQYF. The CDR3 bases are TGTGCCAGCAGTTTACTAGGGACTAGCGGGTCCAACACAGATACGCAGTATTTT.

The chain couples TRBV28 to TRBJ1-2; 8 positions match TRBD1. This CDR3 comprises 13 residues. The germline V gene has CDR1 MDHEN and CDR2 SYDVKM. The J segment lost 8 bases and the V segment lost 3 bases, leaving 5 bases of the junction unmatched. CDR3 nucleotide sequence: TGTGCCAGCAGTTTCAGGGGGCGGGGAGGCTACACCTTC. Translation: CASSFRGRGGYTF.

As to this clone: The sample holds other DNA sequences that translate to the same CDR3. This chain uses TRBV7-9 with TRBJ2-7, with D possibly TRBD2 on 5 matching bases. The V gene's germline CDR1 is SEHNR and CDR2 FQNEAQ (reference sequence). CDR3 length equals 12 residues. V dropped 5 bases and J dropped 6 bases, with 11 bases sitting between them. The DNA for the CDR3 is TGTGCCAGCAGCCTCGGAGGTCTCGAGCAGTACTTC. Its translation: CASSLGGLEQYF.

This clone was observed once. The V and J genes are TRBV7-2 and TRBJ2-7; perhaps TRBD2 as D (5 bases). The length of the CDR3 is 16 residues. The germline V gene has CDR1 SGHTA and CDR2 FQGNSA. V was cut by 5 bases and J by 0 bases, with 17 bases left in between. CDR3 in amino acids: CASSPGLAVSSYEQYF. The CDR3 region has the DNA TGTGCCAGCAGCCCCGGGCTAGCAGTGAGCTCCTACGAGCAGTACTTC.

CDR3 protein: CASSEIAGGTGELFF. DNA of the CDR3: TGTGCCAGCAGTGAAATAGCGGGAGGTACCGGGGAGCTGTTTTTT. The chain employs TRBV6-1 and TRBJ2-2, with 10 bases identical to TRBD2. Germline V gene lookup returns CDR1 MNHNS and CDR2 SASEGT. The ends lost 2 bases at V and 5 bases at J; junction bases unmatched: 2. This CDR3 comprises 15 residues.

This rearrangement joins TRBV18 to TRBJ2-7; TRBD1 matches at 9 bases. Germline values: CDR1 KGHSH, CDR2 LQKENI. This CDR3 has 14 amino acids. With V trimmed by 8 bases and J by 5 bases, 10 bases remained unmatched. CDR3 residues: CASRDRAKQDEQYF. The DNA of the CDR3 is TGTGCCAGCCGGGACAGGGCCAAGCAGGACGAGCAGTACTTC.

This clone was recorded once. The chain recombines TRBV7-9 with TRBJ2-7; D may match TRBD1 or TRBD2 (5 bases each). The CDR3 is made up of 17 amino acids. Trimming cost V 6 bases and J 1 base, with 22 bases left between them. Germline CDR1 is SEHNR and CDR2 is FQNEAQ (reference sequence). CDR3 in DNA: TGTGCCAGCAGTCCACAACTGGGACCCTGGCGTTCCTACGAGCAGTACTTC. Encoded protein: CASSPQLGPWRSYEQYF.

The rearrangement uses TRBV5-1 and TRBJ2-5, with D perhaps matching TRBD1 or TRBD2 (5 bases each). V lost 6 bases and J 1 base, leaving 16 bases between the germline ends. The CDR3 length is 15 residues. Germline assignment: CDR1 SGHRS and CDR2 YFSETQ. CDR3 DNA sequence: TGCGCCAGCAATACCCTGTCAGGGACCCAAGAGACCCAGTACTTC. Protein: CASNTLSGTQETQYF.

The chain joins TRBV5-1 to TRBJ1-4; D call uncertain. The CDR3 contains 14 residues. Trimming shortened V by 0 bases and J by 4 bases, and 7 bases separated the two germline ends. CDR1 and CDR2 from the germline V gene are SGHRS and YFSETQ. The CDR3 DNA is TGCGCCAGCAGCTTGGGGAGCTATAATGAAAAACTGTTTTTT. As protein: CASSLGSYNEKLFF.

The rearrangement joins TRBV7-8 to TRBJ2-7; tentatively, D is TRBD2 (6 bases). Germline V gene sequence: CDR1 SGHVS, CDR2 FQNEAQ. CDR3 size: 13 residues. The germline V and J ends were trimmed by 7 bases and 3 bases, with 13 bases remaining between them. The CDR3 is CASTLGLHYEQYF. CDR3 DNA sequence: TGTGCCAGCACCCTGGGACTTCACTACGAGCAGTACTTC.

The rearrangement joins TRBV7-9 to TRBJ2-1; 12 positions agree with TRBD2. Germline V CDR1 and CDR2: SEHNR, FQNEAQ (reference sequence). The CDR3 is made up of 15 amino acids. Trimming cost V 2 bases and J 8 bases; bases outside gene matches: 4. CDR3 sequence: CASSLKGTSGHEQFF. CDR3 coding DNA: TGTGCCAGCAGCTTAAAAGGGACTAGCGGGCATGAGCAGTTCTTC.

The rearrangement links TRBV27 to TRBJ2-2; tentatively, D is TRBD1 or TRBD2 (5 bases each). The germline V gene has CDR1 MNHEY and CDR2 SMNVEV (reference sequence). The V gene lost 5 bases and the J gene lost 7 bases, with 17 bases spanning the gap. This CDR3 is 15 amino acids long. This chain's CDR3 is CASSGAGVVSGELFF. CDR3 nucleotide sequence: TGTGCCAGCAGTGGGGCCGGGGTGGTCAGCGGGGAGCTGTTTTTT.